This is a list of T cell receptor beta chains from one sample in a study of CD8 T cells in Susac syndrome. TCRdb reanalysed the immunoSEQ multiplex PCR reads using MiXCR and keeps one entry per CDR3 protein. The sample lists about 69,000 distinct CDR3 sequences, approximately 95% occurring once. The sample taken for sequencing was CD8+ T cells from PBMCs. Receptor source: a human donor in good health. The CDR3 runs from the conserved cysteine through the conserved F or W. The order of the fields is D gene, J gene, clone size, V gene, CDR3 DNA, CDR3 protein. A D gene is named only where the DNA matches it firmly. Only part of the rows carry a size: once, few, many, or a class if the clone is expanded.

D gene: TRBD1
J gene: TRBJ1-2
clone size: .
V gene: TRBV24-1
CDR3 DNA: TGTGCCACCAACGCCGGGACAGGGATCTATGGCTACACCTTC
CDR3 protein: CATNAGTGIYGYTF

D gene: .
J gene: TRBJ1-2
clone size: .
V gene: TRBV4-1
CDR3 DNA: TGCGCCAGCAGCCAAGAGGCCGGGCAGTACGGCTACACCTTC
CDR3 protein: CASSQEAGQYGYTF

D gene: .
J gene: TRBJ2-3
clone size: .
V gene: TRBV30
CDR3 DNA: TGTGCCTGGAGTGGCCCCCTAGCAGATACGCAGTATTTT
CDR3 protein: CAWSGPLADTQYF

D gene: .
J gene: TRBJ2-3
clone size: .
V gene: TRBV30
CDR3 DNA: TGTGCCTGGAGTGTACTGGGAGGAAAGACAGATACGCAGTATTTT
CDR3 protein: CAWSVLGGKTDTQYF

D gene: .
J gene: TRBJ2-2
clone size: .
V gene: TRBV4-1
CDR3 DNA: TGCGCCAGCAGCCTCGGGCTTAGCACCGGGGAGCTGTTTTTT
CDR3 protein: CASSLGLSTGELFF

D gene: TRBD1
J gene: TRBJ2-7
clone size: .
V gene: TRBV13
CDR3 DNA: TGTGCCAGCAGCTCCGGACAGGGGAAGGACGAGCAGTACTTC
CDR3 protein: CASSSGQGKDEQYF

D gene: TRBD2
J gene: TRBJ2-4
clone size: .
V gene: TRBV6-5
CDR3 DNA: TGTGCCAGCAGTTACTCGGCTAGCGGGGGGCCTAAAGCCAAAAACATTCAGTACTTC
CDR3 protein: CASSYSASGGPKAKNIQYF

D gene: .
J gene: TRBJ2-1
clone size: .
V gene: TRBV3-1
CDR3 DNA: TGTGCCAGCAGCCAAGGAGGCGGGGACGAGCAGTTCTTC
CDR3 protein: CASSQGGGDEQFF

D gene: .
J gene: TRBJ1-4
clone size: .
V gene: TRBV12-3/TRBV12-4
CDR3 DNA: TGTGCCAGCAGTCCCGCCTTTGCCGGGTCCCGAGGGCATGAAAAACTGTTTTTT
CDR3 protein: CASSPAFAGSRGHEKLFF

D gene: .
J gene: TRBJ2-3
clone size: once
V gene: TRBV13
CDR3 DNA: TGTGCCAGCAGCTTAAAATCTCCAGGGACAAGCACAGATACGCAGTATTTT
CDR3 protein: CASSLKSPGTSTDTQYF

D gene: TRBD2
J gene: TRBJ2-5
clone size: .
V gene: TRBV7-9
CDR3 DNA: TGTGCCAGCAGCTTCCAACGGCTAGCGGGGATCCAGCAGACCCAGTACTTC
CDR3 protein: CASSFQRLAGIQQTQYF

D gene: TRBD2
J gene: TRBJ2-3
clone size: .
V gene: TRBV30
CDR3 DNA: TGTGCCTGGAGTGTCGGGGGGGCCGCAGATACGCAGTATTTT
CDR3 protein: CAWSVGGAADTQYF

D gene: .
J gene: TRBJ1-1
clone size: .
V gene: TRBV19
CDR3 DNA: TGTGCCAGTAGGGACACCAACACTGAAGCTTTCTTT
CDR3 protein: CASRDTNTEAFF

D gene: .
J gene: TRBJ2-6
clone size: .
V gene: TRBV28
CDR3 DNA: TGTGCCAGCAGTGGGACGCCGGATTACTCTGGGGCCAACGTCCTGACTTTC
CDR3 protein: CASSGTPDYSGANVLTF

D gene: .
J gene: TRBJ1-4
clone size: .
V gene: TRBV18
CDR3 DNA: TGTGCCAGCTCCCCCACGGTGTCTAATGAAAAACTGTTTTTT
CDR3 protein: CASSPTVSNEKLFF

D gene: .
J gene: TRBJ1-4
clone size: .
V gene: TRBV29-1
CDR3 DNA: TGCAGCGTTGAAATCGCAGGTGGGAATGAAAAACTGTTTTTT
CDR3 protein: CSVEIAGGNEKLFF

D gene: TRBD2
J gene: TRBJ2-5
clone size: .
V gene: TRBV12-3/TRBV12-4
CDR3 DNA: TGTGCCAGCGGGGGGGGAGGGATAGAGACCCAGTACTTC
CDR3 protein: CASGGGGIETQYF

D gene: .
J gene: TRBJ1-1
clone size: .
V gene: TRBV6-5
CDR3 DNA: TGTGCCAGCAGTTACTCCCACATCATGTCGGGCACTGAAGCTTTCTTT
CDR3 protein: CASSYSHIMSGTEAFF

D gene: .
J gene: TRBJ2-7
clone size: .
V gene: TRBV13
CDR3 DNA: TGTGCCAGCGGACCAGGGCAGGGTAGGCACGAGCAGTACTTC
CDR3 protein: CASGPGQGRHEQYF

D gene: .
J gene: TRBJ2-4
clone size: .
V gene: TRBV28
CDR3 DNA: TGTGCCAGCAGTTCCATGGACAGGGAGGGAGACATTCAGTACTTC
CDR3 protein: CASSSMDREGDIQYF

D gene: TRBD2
J gene: TRBJ2-2
clone size: .
V gene: TRBV4-2
CDR3 DNA: TGTGCCAGCAGCCAAGAACCCAGCGGGGCGAACACCGGGGAGCTGTTTTTT
CDR3 protein: CASSQEPSGANTGELFF

D gene: .
J gene: TRBJ1-4
clone size: .
V gene: TRBV9
CDR3 DNA: TGTGCCAGCAGCGTTGAGGCGACTAATGAAAAACTGTTTTTT
CDR3 protein: CASSVEATNEKLFF

D gene: .
J gene: TRBJ2-1
clone size: .
V gene: TRBV9
CDR3 DNA: TGTGCCAGCAGCGTATCACAGCGAGGGGGCTCCTACAATGAGCAGTTCTTC
CDR3 protein: CASSVSQRGGSYNEQFF

D gene: .
J gene: TRBJ1-1
clone size: .
V gene: TRBV7-9
CDR3 DNA: TGTGCCAGCAGCTTAGCGCAGGGTATGAACACTGAAGCTTTCTTT
CDR3 protein: CASSLAQGMNTEAFF

D gene: .
J gene: TRBJ1-1
clone size: once
V gene: TRBV2
CDR3 DNA: TGTGCCAGCAGTAGCCCAGGGGTGGGGAACACTGAAGCTTTCTTT
CDR3 protein: CASSSPGVGNTEAFF

D gene: .
J gene: TRBJ2-1
clone size: .
V gene: TRBV7-8
CDR3 DNA: TGTGCCAGCAGCCCTACACCCTCCTCCTACAATGAGCAGTTCTTC
CDR3 protein: CASSPTPSSYNEQFF

D gene: .
J gene: TRBJ2-7
clone size: .
V gene: TRBV27
CDR3 DNA: TGTGCCAGCAGTTTTGCAGGGGCGAGCTCCTACGAGCAGTACTTC
CDR3 protein: CASSFAGASSYEQYF

D gene: TRBD2
J gene: TRBJ2-5
clone size: .
V gene: TRBV3-1
CDR3 DNA: TGTGCCAGCAGCCAGGAGGAGCTAGCGGGGGGGCCTGAGACCCAGTACTTC
CDR3 protein: CASSQEELAGGPETQYF

D gene: .
J gene: TRBJ1-1
clone size: .
V gene: TRBV6-2/TRBV6-3
CDR3 DNA: TGTGCCAGCACAAACACAGGACCGAACACTGAAGCTTTCTTT
CDR3 protein: CASTNTGPNTEAFF

D gene: .
J gene: TRBJ1-1
clone size: .
V gene: TRBV19
CDR3 DNA: TGTGCCAGTAAGGCGGGAGTGAACACTGAAGCTTTCTTT
CDR3 protein: CASKAGVNTEAFF

D gene: .
J gene: TRBJ2-2
clone size: .
V gene: TRBV29-1
CDR3 DNA: TGCAGCGTTGAAAGGGCCGGGGAGCTGTTTTTT
CDR3 protein: CSVERAGELFF

D gene: .
J gene: TRBJ1-1
clone size: .
V gene: TRBV19
CDR3 DNA: TGTGCCAGTAATATAGGAGTGGTGAACACTGAAGCTTTCTTT
CDR3 protein: CASNIGVVNTEAFF

D gene: TRBD1
J gene: TRBJ2-5
clone size: .
V gene: TRBV4-3
CDR3 DNA: TGCGCCAGCAGCCAAGATCTAGGGGGCTCGCAAGAGACCCAGTACTTC
CDR3 protein: CASSQDLGGSQETQYF

D gene: TRBD2
J gene: TRBJ2-2
clone size: .
V gene: TRBV13
CDR3 DNA: TGTGCCAGCAGCTTATATCCTAGCGGGGTCGCCGGGGAGCTGTTTTTT
CDR3 protein: CASSLYPSGVAGELFF

D gene: .
J gene: TRBJ2-5
clone size: once
V gene: TRBV7-8
CDR3 DNA: TGTGCCAGCAGCTTAGGGGACCTTCGCCAAGAGACCCAGTACTTC
CDR3 protein: CASSLGDLRQETQYF

D gene: .
J gene: TRBJ1-1
clone size: .
V gene: TRBV11-2
CDR3 DNA: TGTGCCAGCAGCTTCTCAGGGAACACTGAAGCTTTCTTT
CDR3 protein: CASSFSGNTEAFF